Below are 31 T cell receptor beta chains sequenced from a single sample in a study of T cells after yellow fever vaccination. TCRdb reanalysed the 5' RACE reads using MiXCR and keeps one entry per CDR3 protein. The data contain 65,000 to 90,000 distinct CDR3 sequences, about 14% of them seen just once; the ten biggest clones take up 20% to 25%. This specimen consisted of CD8+ T cells not binding an NS4B(214-222) dextramer, sorted from PBMCs, obtained approximately 20 days after the first yellow fever vaccination. These TCRs come from a man aged 18-30 years who received the YFV17D yellow fever vaccine.

The table lists this clonotype with a few counts. V gene TRBV5-6 combines with J gene TRBJ1-3, with D unresolved. CDR3 length: 17 amino acids. Germline CDR1 and CDR2: SGHDT and YYEEEE. The ends were cut back, 4 bases at V and 0 bases at J, with 17 bases in the middle. The chain's CDR3 is CASSPGYQAHSGNTIYF. The CDR3 region has the DNA TGTGCCAGCAGCCCGGGGTACCAGGCGCACTCTGGAAACACCATATATTTT.

This chain connects TRBV4-1 to TRBJ2-7; 10 nucleotides match TRBD2. This CDR3 spans 15 amino acids. Germline V gene sequence: CDR1 MGHRA, CDR2 YSYEKL. J gave up 2 bases and V 0 bases, and 1 base lay outside the gene matches. The CDR3 reads CASSQESGGAYEQYF. The CDR3 bases are TGCGCCAGCAGCCAAGAGAGCGGGGGGGCCTACGAGCAGTACTTC.

The CDR3: CSARDISRDYGYTF. The CDR3 nucleotides read TGCAGTGCTAGAGATATAAGTCGGGACTATGGCTACACCTTC. The chain carries TRBV20-1 and TRBJ1-2; D is uncertain. Germline assignment: CDR1 DFQATT and CDR2 SNEGSKA (reference sequence). Between the trimmed V and J ends, which lost 0 bases and 3 bases, there was a span of 11 bases. This CDR3 spans 14 amino acids.

The chain employs TRBV5-6 and TRBJ1-1; no definite D call. Germline V gene data show CDR1 as SGHDT and CDR2 as YYEEEE. The CDR3 length is 12 residues. The V gene lost 2 bases and the J gene lost 3 bases, with 5 bases spanning the gap. The CDR3 here is CASSFSDTEAFF. The DNA for the CDR3 is TGTGCCAGCAGCTTTTCTGACACTGAAGCTTTCTTT. The full variable domain, in which reference TRBV5-6 and TRBJ1-1 provide the parts outside the CDR3, is DAGVTQSPTHLIKTRGQQVTLRCSPKSGHDTVSWYQQALGQGPQFIFQYYEEEERQRGNFPDRFSGHQFPNYSSELNVNALLLGDSALYLCASSFSDTEAFFGQGTRLTVV.

The chain links TRBV7-2 to TRBJ2-5; the match to TRBD2 covers 7 bases. The CDR3 contains 14 residues. CDR1 is SGHTA, CDR2 FQGNSA, per germline. After removal of 4 bases from V and 3 bases from J, the junction contained 5 bases not matched to a gene. The CDR3 region is CASSSGRSEETQYF. The CDR3, as DNA: TGTGCCAGCAGCTCCGGGAGGTCGGAAGAGACCCAGTACTTC.

The V gene is TRBV5-1, the J gene TRBJ2-1; 7 nucleotides agree with TRBD1. In germline, CDR1 is SGHRS, CDR2 YFSETQ. J gave up 1 base and V 4 bases, and 11 bases lay outside the gene matches. The CDR3 has 17 amino acids. The CDR3 DNA follows: TGCGCCAGCAGCAAGAGGACAGGCTACATTTCCTACAATGAGCAGTTCTTC. Residues: CASSKRTGYISYNEQFF.

V and J are TRBV10-1 and TRBJ1-1; 7 nucleotides agree with TRBD1. V lost 9 bases to trimming and J lost 5 bases; unmatched junction nucleotides: 12. The V gene's germline CDR1 is WNHNN and CDR2 SYGVQD (reference sequence). The CDR3 loop spans 14 amino acids. The CDR3, as DNA: TGCGCCAGAGAACCGGGACAGCAGGGGACTGAAGCTTTCTTT. Translating it yields CAREPGQQGTEAFF.

The chain recombines TRBV5-6 with TRBJ2-5, with 10 bases fitting TRBD2. After removal of 9 bases from V and 4 bases from J, the junction contained 12 bases not matched to a gene. Germline V lookup: CDR1 SGHDT, CDR2 YYEEEE. The CDR3 has 15 amino acids. The CDR3, as DNA: TGTGCCACCACTTACCGGACTAGCGGTCGAGAGACCCAGTACTTC. This sequence encodes CATTYRTSGRETQYF.

J is TRBJ1-2 and V is TRBV5-5, with 9 bases identical to TRBD1. The CDR3 covers 16 residues. The germline V gene encodes CDR1 SGHKS and CDR2 YYEKEE (reference sequence). Germline trimming cut 5 bases from V and 7 bases from J; bases unmatched to any gene: 15. For the CDR3, the DNA is TGTGCCAGCAGGCTAGACAGGGGGGACGCTTTCCGTGGCTACACCTTC. It encodes CASRLDRGDAFRGYTF.

This clonotype was seen a handful of times. The chain has TRBV5-1 and TRBJ2-7; the D gene could be TRBD1 or TRBD2 (5 bases each). The CDR3 is made up of 18 amino acids. Trimming left V 4 bases short and J 0 bases short, with 23 bases between. The V gene's germline CDR1 is SGHRS and CDR2 YFSETQ. The CDR3 loop reads CASSPLPPGTDLSYEQYV. CDR3 sequence (DNA): TGCGCCAGCAGCCCCCTACCCCCCGGGACGGACCTCTCCTACGAGCAGTACGTC.

This clonotype was picked up a small number of times. CDR3 sequence reads: CASSGTGTDYNEQFF. CDR3 nucleotide sequence: TGTGCCAGCAGCGGGACCGGGACAGACTACAATGAGCAGTTCTTC. V usage is TRBV7-6 and J usage is TRBJ2-1; 7 bases line up with TRBD1. V shed 5 bases and J 3 bases; nucleotides not matched to a gene: 7. Germline V gene sequence: CDR1 SGHVS, CDR2 FNYEAQ. The CDR3 has 15 amino acids.

This rearrangement joins TRBV3-1 to TRBJ2-5; 7 nucleotides line up with TRBD1. Germline V gene data show CDR1 as LGHDT and CDR2 as YNNKEL (reference sequence). The ends lost 4 bases at V and 7 bases at J; junction bases unmatched: 15. CDR3 size: 16 residues. The CDR3 DNA follows: TGTGCCAGCAGCCCTAACCCGGTCCAGGGACAGAGGACCCAGTACTTC. The encoded protein is CASSPNPVQGQRTQYF.

This clonotype was seen only a few times. In nucleotides, the CDR3 is TGCGCCAGCAGCCCCGGGACAGGGGTCGGGGAGCTGTTTTTT. It specifies CASSPGTGVGELFF. V is TRBV4-3 and J is TRBJ2-2; 10 nucleotides align to TRBD1. This CDR3 contains 14 residues. J gave up 7 bases and V 4 bases, and 3 bases lay outside the gene matches. Germline CDR1 and CDR2: LGHNA and YSLEER.

The chain combines TRBV20-1 with TRBJ2-3; D remains ambiguous. Between the trimmed V and J ends, which lost 6 bases and 2 bases, there was a span of 18 bases. The CDR3 is 15 amino acids. Germline V CDR1 and CDR2: DFQATT, SNEGSKA (reference sequence). CDR3 loop: CSAHLVTHPTDTQYF. In DNA, the CDR3 is TGCAGTGCCCACCTCGTCACCCACCCCACAGATACGCAGTATTTT.

The V gene is TRBV29-1, the J gene TRBJ2-2, with TRBD1 matching over 10 bases. V gave up 6 bases and J gave up 2 bases; unmatched junction bases: 6. Looked up from germline, CDR1 is SQVTM and CDR2 is ANQGSEA. The CDR3 length is 15 residues. CDR3 in amino acids: CSVWGQGYNTGELFF. Written as DNA, the CDR3 is TGCAGCGTCTGGGGACAGGGGTATAACACCGGGGAGCTGTTTTTT.

The V call is TRBV7-9, the J call TRBJ1-4; 8 positions agree with TRBD1. The trim removed 6 bases at V and 8 bases at J, leaving 8 bases unmatched. CDR3 length: 14 residues. The germline V gene encodes CDR1 SEHNR and CDR2 FQNEAQ (reference sequence). CDR3 loop: CASSSGTGEEKLFF. The DNA for the CDR3 is TGTGCCAGCAGTTCCGGGACAGGAGAAGAAAAACTGTTTTTT.

This chain connects TRBV5-1 to TRBJ2-7; unclear D gene. Trimming took 0 bases from V and 4 from J, leaving 17 bases between them. The CDR3 is made up of 16 amino acids. Germline assignment: CDR1 SGHRS and CDR2 YFSETQ. CDR3 region: CASSLAPSDGGYEQYF. Written as DNA, the CDR3 is TGCGCCAGCAGCTTGGCCCCCTCTGACGGTGGTTACGAGCAGTACTTC.

The rearrangement links TRBV3-1 to TRBJ2-2; the D is unclear. CDR1 LGHDT and CDR2 YNNKEL come from the germline V gene (reference sequence). V was cut by 2 bases and J by 8 bases, with 15 bases left in between. The CDR3 covers 15 residues. CDR3 nucleotide sequence: TGTGCCAGCAGCCAAAAAAGGGCCCTTCTGGGGGAGCTGTTTTTT. Translation gives CASSQKRALLGELFF.

This clonotype was observed many times. The chain has TRBV19 and TRBJ2-7; 7 bases align to TRBD2. Germline CDR1 and CDR2: LNHDA and SQIVND (reference sequence). The V gene end was trimmed by 6 bases and the J gene end by 2 bases; junction bases not matched to a gene: 4. This CDR3 contains 13 residues. The CDR3, as DNA: TGTGCCAGTAGCTCGGGGGGACCCTACGAGCAGTACTTC. This encodes CASSSGGPYEQYF.

The rearrangement joins TRBV7-6 to TRBJ1-2, with TRBD1 matching 8 bases. Germline lookup yields CDR1 SGHVS and CDR2 FNYEAQ. The CDR3 is 14 residues long. Losses at the gene ends were 3 bases for V and 6 bases for J; bases not matched to a gene: 6. The CDR3 DNA reads TGTGCCAGCAGCTTCAGGGGGCAAGCTCATGGCTACACCTTC. It is translated as CASSFRGQAHGYTF.

The table lists this clonotype with many counts. The V and J genes are TRBV7-6 and TRBJ2-2, with TRBD2 matching 10 bases. This CDR3 spans 18 amino acids. Germline-derived CDR1 and CDR2 are SGHVS and FNYEAQ. Losses at the gene ends were 1 base for V and 3 bases for J; bases not matched to a gene: 8. DNA for the CDR3: TGTGCCAGCAGCTTAGGAGCGGCTAGCGGGGGTTACACCGGGGAGCTGTTTTTT. This sequence encodes CASSLGAASGGYTGELFF.

This rearrangement joins TRBV2 to TRBJ2-3; D uncertain. CDR1 SNHLY and CDR2 FYNNEI come from the germline V gene. V lost 0 bases and J lost 4, with 8 bases in between. The CDR3 contains 14 residues. This CDR3 reads CASSEAGFADTQYF. The CDR3 nucleotides read TGTGCCAGCAGTGAAGCGGGGTTTGCAGATACGCAGTATTTT.

At least ten counts were recorded for this clonotype. The chain employs TRBV9 and TRBJ2-5; no firm D call. CDR1 SGDLS and CDR2 YYNGEE come from the germline V gene. Trimming removed 0 bases from V and 2 bases from J, with 8 bases in between. The CDR3 has 14 amino acids. The CDR3 loop reads CASSVANSQETQYF. In DNA, the CDR3 is TGTGCCAGCAGCGTAGCTAACAGTCAAGAGACCCAGTACTTC.

This clonotype occurred a few times. The rearrangement links TRBV7-2 to TRBJ2-2; 8 bases line up with TRBD1. The CDR3 loop spans 16 amino acids. The V segment lost 5 bases and the J segment 0 bases; nucleotides outside the gene matches: 5. The germline V gene has CDR1 SGHTA and CDR2 FQGNSA. CDR3 nucleotides: TGTGCCAGCAGCCCGAGGACAGGGACGAACACCGGGGAGCTGTTTTTT. Translated, it gives CASSPRTGTNTGELFF.

This clonotype has at least ten counts. J is TRBJ2-2 and V is TRBV27; D remains ambiguous. The V gene's germline CDR1 is MNHEY and CDR2 SMNVEV (reference sequence). Trimming left V 8 bases short and J 4 bases short, with 11 bases between. The CDR3 extends over 13 amino acids. The CDR3 DNA follows: TGTGCCAGCGGGCTTCTCTCCACCGGGGAGCTGTTTTTT. This gives the protein CASGLLSTGELFF.

This rearrangement joins TRBV6-2 or TRBV6-3 to TRBJ2-1; D perhaps matches TRBD1 (5 bases). The V end lost 8 bases, the J end lost 6 bases, and 20 bases lay between the germline ends. This CDR3 comprises 15 residues. Germline values: CDR1 MNHEY, CDR2 SVGEGT. The CDR3 here is CASRPPELGVNEQFF. The CDR3 DNA reads as TGTGCCAGCCGTCCCCCCGAATTAGGGGTCAATGAGCAGTTCTTC.

This clonotype showed up just a few times. J is TRBJ2-6 and V is TRBV5-1, with D perhaps matching TRBD2 (5 bases). Germline V gene lookup returns CDR1 SGHRS and CDR2 YFSETQ. V lost 0 bases and J 2 bases, leaving 12 bases between the germline ends. This CDR3 contains 17 residues. The CDR3 spells CASSLGGVDAGANVLTF. CDR3 bases: TGCGCCAGCAGCTTGGGGGGAGTCGATGCTGGGGCCAACGTCCTGACTTTC.

The rearrangement joins TRBV5-6 to TRBJ2-7, with D possibly TRBD2 on 5 matching bases. Germline V lookup: CDR1 SGHDT, CDR2 YYEEEE. Trimming cost V 4 bases and J 2 bases, with 13 bases left between them. This CDR3 contains 14 residues. The CDR3 nucleotides read TGTGCCAGCAGCACCCTACTAGGCCCCTACGAGCAGTACTTC. Its translation: CASSTLLGPYEQYF.

This clonotype was picked up a small number of times. The genes are TRBV19 and TRBJ1-5; D possibly corresponds to TRBD1 (6 bases). Trimming removed 4 bases at V and 2 bases at J, with 12 bases between. CDR3 size: 15 residues. CDR1 is LNHDA and CDR2 is SQIVND in the germline V gene (reference sequence). The CDR3 loop reads CASSTDRRGNQPQHF. In DNA, the CDR3 is TGTGCCAGTAGTACCGACAGGCGAGGCAATCAGCCCCAGCATTTT.

The table lists this clonotype with a few counts. The rearrangement joins TRBV24-1 to TRBJ2-3; D not resolved. This CDR3 has 15 residues. Per germline, CDR1 KGHDR and CDR2 SFDVKD. V gave up 2 bases and J gave up 4 bases, with 12 bases separating them. The CDR3 spells CATSDSPSAADTQYF. The CDR3 bases are TGTGCCACCAGTGATTCCCCTTCGGCCGCAGATACGCAGTATTTT.

The chain employs TRBV7-3 and TRBJ2-1; a weak D match, TRBD2 (5 bases). This CDR3 region has 16 residues. Per the germline V gene, CDR1 is SGHTA and CDR2 is FQGTGA. Between the trimmed V and J ends, which lost 4 bases and 5 bases, there was a span of 18 bases. CDR3 region: CASSSYLGAEDNEQFF. The CDR3 nucleotides read TGTGCCAGCAGCTCGTATCTGGGAGCAGAGGACAATGAGCAGTTCTTC.